This passage covers 5 T cell receptor beta chains from one sample sequenced in a study of shared clonotypes between healthy human individuals. CD45RO-negative, CCR7-selected cells formed the naive CD8 fraction, which excluded terminally differentiated effector memory CD45RA+ cells. Sequenced by immunoSEQ multiplex PCR; TCRdb stores in-frame clones only, minus some. The sample includes hundreds of thousands of clones, almost 95% seen only once; the top ten take less than 25%. The sample was naive CD8+ T cells sorted from blood. The receptor set was obtained from a man aged 25 to 40 in good health.

The J gene is TRBJ2-2, the V gene TRBV6-1; D gene uncertain. Per the germline V gene, CDR1 is MNHNS and CDR2 is SASEGT. This CDR3 contains 16 residues. V was trimmed by 2 bases and J by 4 bases, leaving 14 bases between them. Here the CDR3 reads CASSEIGLRSTGELFF. As DNA, the CDR3 is TGTGCCAGCAGTGAAATAGGGTTGCGATCCACCGGGGAGCTGTTTTTT.

In nucleotides, the CDR3 is TGTGCCAGTAGTATAGATCTTATGACCGGGACAGGTCCTACCGGGGAGCTGTTTTTT. It specifies CASSIDLMTGTGPTGELFF. The V gene is TRBV19, the J gene TRBJ2-2, with 8 bases lining up with TRBD1. Looked up from germline, CDR1 is LNHDA and CDR2 is SQIVND (reference sequence). J lost 5 bases, V lost 0 bases, and 14 bases had no gene match. CDR3 length: 19 amino acids.

V and J are TRBV14 and TRBJ2-3; TRBD2 agrees at 9 bases. The J segment lost 1 base and the V segment lost 4 bases, leaving 0 bases of the junction unmatched. This CDR3 region has 14 residues. CDR1 and CDR2 (germline): SGHDN, FVKESK. This CDR3 reads CASSRTSGTDTQYF. The CDR3 bases are TGTGCCAGCAGCCGGACTAGCGGCACAGATACGCAGTATTTT.

This clone came up once. This CDR3 is also generated by other DNA sequences in the sample. The chain is built from TRBV7-9 and TRBJ2-7, with 10 nucleotides matching TRBD1. After removal of 3 bases from V and 4 bases from J, the junction contained 3 bases not matched to a gene. The CDR3 length is 14 residues. The germline CDR1 and CDR2 sequences are SEHNR and FQNEAQ (reference sequence). This CDR3 reads CASSLGQGRYEQYF. The DNA for the CDR3 is TGTGCCAGCAGCTTGGGACAGGGGAGGTACGAGCAGTACTTC.

This chain uses TRBV25-1 with TRBJ2-3; 12 nucleotides align to TRBD2. Trimming took 8 bases from V and 3 from J; bases not matched to a gene: 3. Germline CDR1 MGHDK, CDR2 SYGVNS. The CDR3 is made up of 14 amino acids. This chain's CDR3 is CASEGLAGTDTQYF. CDR3 bases: TGTGCCAGCGAAGGACTAGCGGGAACAGATACGCAGTATTTT.